This TCR beta chain derives from a study of cytomegalovirus exposure and HLA in healthy donors. Study conclusions and caveats: Available immune exposure information covered CMV serostatus only.

It was with 60 Vbeta and 13 Jbeta primers that the PCR ran. Measured with immunoSEQ multiplex PCR; TCRdb has only the in-frame clones, and not every one. The repertoire holds about 160,000 clones, with 77% as singletons. CDR3 size: 13 residues. Trimming removed 4 bases from V and 0 bases from J, with 6 bases in between. Germline CDR1 reads SNHLY; CDR2 reads FYNNEI. Donors in the study were healthy people who gave bone marrow. As concerns this clone: Its specificity is unknown.

The gene calls are TRBV2 and TRBJ1-2, with D possibly matching TRBD1 (6 bases). Sequencing was done on a sample of PBMCs. The sequence was collected from a woman in her 30s in good health and CMV-seronegative. The CDR3 loop reads CASSGTANYGYTF. CDR3 in DNA: TGTGCCAGCAGTGGGACAGCTAACTATGGCTACACCTTC. The full variable domain, with the rest looked up from reference TRBV2 and TRBJ1-2, is EPEVTQTPSHQVTQMGQEVILRCVPISNHLYFYWYRQILGQKVEFLVSFYNNEISEKSEIFDDQFSVERPDGSNFTLKIRSTKLEDSAMYFCASSGTANYGYTFGSGTRLTVV.